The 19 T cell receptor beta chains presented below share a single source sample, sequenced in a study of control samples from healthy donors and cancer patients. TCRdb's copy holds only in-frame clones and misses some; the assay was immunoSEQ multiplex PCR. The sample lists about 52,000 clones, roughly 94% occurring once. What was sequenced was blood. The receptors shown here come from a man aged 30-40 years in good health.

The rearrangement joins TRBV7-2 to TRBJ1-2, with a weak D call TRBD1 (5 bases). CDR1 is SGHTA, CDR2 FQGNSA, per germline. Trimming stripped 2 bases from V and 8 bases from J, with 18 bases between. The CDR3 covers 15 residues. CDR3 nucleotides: TGTGCCAGCAGCTTAAGTTACAGGAGTTATGGAGGCTACACCTTC. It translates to CASSLSYRSYGGYTF.

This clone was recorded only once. The CDR3 bases are TGCGCCAGCAGCTTCGGCGGGATGGCCAGGGAGACCCAGTACTTC. It is translated as CASSFGGMARETQYF. The V gene is TRBV5-1, the J gene TRBJ2-5; possibly TRBD2 for D (6 bases). With 2 bases removed from V and 5 bases from J, the gap between germline ends came to 16 bases. This CDR3 has 15 amino acids. Germline-derived CDR1 and CDR2 are SGHRS and YFSETQ.

The CDR3 here is CASSMGVDGYTF. Written as DNA, the CDR3 is TGTGCCAGCAGCATGGGGGTAGATGGCTACACCTTC. The chain employs TRBV21-1 and TRBJ1-2. TRBV21-1 is a recognized pseudogene. The CDR3 runs 12 residues.

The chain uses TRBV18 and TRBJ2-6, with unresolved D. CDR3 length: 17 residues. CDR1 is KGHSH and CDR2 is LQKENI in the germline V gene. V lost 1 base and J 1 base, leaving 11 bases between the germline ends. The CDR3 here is CASSPLSTDSGANVLTF. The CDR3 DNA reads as TGTGCCAGCTCACCACTCTCCACGGATTCTGGGGCCAACGTCCTGACTTTC. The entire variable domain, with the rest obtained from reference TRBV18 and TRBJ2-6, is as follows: NAGVMQNPRHLVRRRGQEARLRCSPMKGHSHVYWYRQLPEEGLKFMVYLQKENIIDESGMPKERFSAEFPKEGPSILRIQQVVRGDSAAYFCASSPLSTDSGANVLTFGAGSRLTVL.

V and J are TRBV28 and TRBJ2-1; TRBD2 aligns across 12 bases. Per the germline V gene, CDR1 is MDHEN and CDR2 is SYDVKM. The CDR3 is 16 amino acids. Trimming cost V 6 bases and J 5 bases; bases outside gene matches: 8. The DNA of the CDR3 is TGTGCCAGCAGCGGGACTAGACTAGCGGGGGACAATGAGCAGTTCTTC. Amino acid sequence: CASSGTRLAGDNEQFF.

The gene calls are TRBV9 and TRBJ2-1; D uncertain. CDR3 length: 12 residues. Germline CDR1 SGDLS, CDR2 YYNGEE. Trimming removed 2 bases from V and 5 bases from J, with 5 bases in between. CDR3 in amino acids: CASSVFNNEQFF. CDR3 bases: TGTGCCAGCAGCGTTTTCAACAATGAGCAGTTCTTC.

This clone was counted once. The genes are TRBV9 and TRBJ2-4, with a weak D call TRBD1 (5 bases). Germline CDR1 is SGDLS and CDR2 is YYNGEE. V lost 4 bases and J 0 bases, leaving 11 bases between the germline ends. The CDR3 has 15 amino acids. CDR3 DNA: TGTGCCAGCAGCTCCGGACACCTAGCCAAAAACATTCAGTACTTC. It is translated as CASSSGHLAKNIQYF.

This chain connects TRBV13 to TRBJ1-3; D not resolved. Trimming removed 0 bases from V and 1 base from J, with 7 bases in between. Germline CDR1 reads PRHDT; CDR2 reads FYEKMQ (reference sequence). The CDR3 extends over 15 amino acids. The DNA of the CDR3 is TGTGCCAGCAGCTTAGGTTTGGGTTCTGGAAACACCATATATTTT. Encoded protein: CASSLGLGSGNTIYF.

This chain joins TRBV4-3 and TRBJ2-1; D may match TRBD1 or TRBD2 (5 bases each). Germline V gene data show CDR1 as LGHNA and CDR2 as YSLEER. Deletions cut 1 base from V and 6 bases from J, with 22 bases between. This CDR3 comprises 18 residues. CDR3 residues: CASSQVILGTARTNEQFF. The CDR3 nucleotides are TGCGCCAGCAGCCAAGTAATTCTAGGGACCGCCAGGACCAATGAGCAGTTCTTC.

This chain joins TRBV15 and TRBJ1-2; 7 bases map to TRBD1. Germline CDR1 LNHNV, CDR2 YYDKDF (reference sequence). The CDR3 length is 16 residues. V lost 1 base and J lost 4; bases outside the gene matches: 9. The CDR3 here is CATSRGKGAQGYGYTF. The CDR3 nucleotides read TGTGCCACCAGCAGAGGGAAGGGGGCGCAAGGCTATGGCTACACCTTC.

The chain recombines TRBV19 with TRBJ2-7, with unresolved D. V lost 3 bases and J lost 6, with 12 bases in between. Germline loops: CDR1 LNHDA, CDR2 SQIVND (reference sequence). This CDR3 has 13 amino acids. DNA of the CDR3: TGTGCCAGTAGTATTCTCGGCTGGGGCGAGCAGTACTTC. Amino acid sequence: CASSILGWGEQYF. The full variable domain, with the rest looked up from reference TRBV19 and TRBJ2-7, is DGGITQSPKYLFRKEGQNVTLSCEQNLNHDAMYWYRQDPGQGLRLIYYSQIVNDFQKGDIAEGYSVSREKKESFPLTVTSAQKNPTAFYLCASSILGWGEQYFGPGTRLTVT.

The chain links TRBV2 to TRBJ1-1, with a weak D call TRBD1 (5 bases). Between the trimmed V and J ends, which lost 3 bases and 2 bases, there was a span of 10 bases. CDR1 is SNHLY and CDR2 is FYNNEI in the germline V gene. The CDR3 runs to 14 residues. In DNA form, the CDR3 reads TGTGCCAGCAGTGAGCGGCAGGGCAACACTGAAGCTTTCTTT. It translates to CASSERQGNTEAFF.

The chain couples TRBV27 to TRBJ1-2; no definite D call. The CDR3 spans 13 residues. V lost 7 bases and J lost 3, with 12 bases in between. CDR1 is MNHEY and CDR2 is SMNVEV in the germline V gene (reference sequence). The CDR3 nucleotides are TGTGCCAGCAAAGCCCCTCCGGACTATGGCTACACCTTC. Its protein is CASKAPPDYGYTF.

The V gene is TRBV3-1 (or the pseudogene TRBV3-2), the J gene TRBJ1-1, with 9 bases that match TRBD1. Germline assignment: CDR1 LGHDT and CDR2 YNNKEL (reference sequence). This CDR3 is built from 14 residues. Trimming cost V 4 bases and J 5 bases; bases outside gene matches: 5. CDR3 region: CASSLRDRATEAFF. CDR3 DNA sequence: TGTGCCAGCAGCCTCCGGGACAGGGCGACTGAAGCTTTCTTT.

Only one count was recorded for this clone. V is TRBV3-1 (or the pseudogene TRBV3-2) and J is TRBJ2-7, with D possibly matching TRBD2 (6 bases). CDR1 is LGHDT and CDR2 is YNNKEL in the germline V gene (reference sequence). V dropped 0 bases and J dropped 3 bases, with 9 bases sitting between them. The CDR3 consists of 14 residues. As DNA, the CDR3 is TGTGCCAGCAGCCAAGATAGCGGTTACTACGAGCAGTACTTC. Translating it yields CASSQDSGYYEQYF.

The CDR3 DNA is TGTGCCAGCAGCTTAGGTGAGGGATCTGAAGCTTTCTTT. Protein product: CASSLGEGSEAFF. This chain joins TRBV7-6 and TRBJ1-1; the D is unclear. Trimming took 1 base from V and 6 from J, leaving 9 bases between them. This CDR3 region has 13 residues. Looked up from germline, CDR1 is SGHVS and CDR2 is FNYEAQ.

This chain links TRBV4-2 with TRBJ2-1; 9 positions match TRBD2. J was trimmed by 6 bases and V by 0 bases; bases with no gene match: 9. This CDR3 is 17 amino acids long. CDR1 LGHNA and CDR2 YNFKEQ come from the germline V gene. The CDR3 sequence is CASSQDGSGRLSNEQFF. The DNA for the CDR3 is TGTGCCAGCAGCCAAGACGGTAGCGGGAGATTAAGCAATGAGCAGTTCTTC.

The chain's CDR3 is CASSLPGSGNTIYF. The CDR3 coding sequence is TGCGCCAGCAGCCTGCCGGGCTCTGGAAACACCATATATTTT. The chain has TRBV5-1 and TRBJ1-3, with no clear D. Per germline, CDR1 SGHRS and CDR2 YFSETQ. This CDR3 has 14 residues. The V end lost 4 bases, the J end lost 0 bases, and 8 bases lay between the germline ends.

Here the CDR3 reads CASSQEGPGGPDGELFF. CDR3 nucleotide sequence: TGTGCCAGCAGCCAAGAGGGCCCGGGAGGGCCCGACGGGGAGCTGTTTTTT. The chain recombines TRBV4-2 with TRBJ2-2, with 8 bases fitting TRBD2. CDR1 LGHNA and CDR2 YNFKEQ come from the germline V gene. The CDR3 has 17 residues. The ends lost 0 bases at V and 7 bases at J; junction bases unmatched: 10.